What follows are 17 T cell receptor beta chains derived from one specimen sequenced in a study of blood T cell repertoires in COVID-19 (dated by TCRdb to the early 2020s). Receptor libraries were prepared by the immunoSEQ multiplex PCR assay. Not all clones reach the TCRdb copy of this immuneACCESS table, which keeps in-frame sequences only. Checked studies attribute under half of the gap to unresolved V genes and leave the rest unexplained. A total of some 47,000 clones appear in this sample, 86% of them only once. Of the sample, 2.1% falls within the top ten clones. Sequenced: peripheral blood. The receptors derive from a woman aged 55-69 years with acute or convalescent COVID-19.

This clone is a singleton in its sample. The V gene is TRBV30, the J gene TRBJ1-2; possibly TRBD1 for D (6 bases). Per germline, CDR1 GTSNPN and CDR2 SVGIG (reference sequence). This CDR3 spans 13 amino acids. CDR3 region: CGGGRRDSYGYTF. CDR3 bases: TGTGGGGGGGGCAGGCGGGATTCCTATGGCTACACCTTC.

The gene calls are TRBV2 and TRBJ1-1; TRBD1 matches at 7 bases. Germline lookup yields CDR1 SNHLY and CDR2 FYNNEI. After removal of 4 bases from V and 1 base from J, the junction contained 6 bases not matched to a gene. The CDR3 contains 15 residues. CDR3 nucleotides: TGTGCCAGCAGTGCCCAGACAGGGCGGAACACTGAAGCTTTCTTT. It yields the protein CASSAQTGRNTEAFF.

The chain joins TRBV6-5 to TRBJ1-6; possibly TRBD1 for D (5 bases). The germline V gene has CDR1 MNHEY and CDR2 SVGAGI. This CDR3 is built from 14 residues. With 2 bases removed from V and 10 bases from J, the gap between germline ends came to 12 bases. The CDR3 here is CASSYGRVNSPLHF. As DNA, the CDR3 is TGTGCCAGCAGTTACGGCAGGGTAAACTCACCCCTCCACTTT.

This sequence joins TRBV6-5 and TRBJ2-5; 8 bases are a match to TRBD1. J lost 5 bases, V lost 6 bases, and 8 bases had no gene match. This CDR3 is built from 14 residues. Germline values: CDR1 MNHEY, CDR2 SVGAGI. The CDR3 region has the DNA TGTGCCAGCAGAAAGGGACAGGCAGCGGAGACCCAGTACTTC. Its protein product is CASRKGQAAETQYF.

The V gene is TRBV6-6, the J gene TRBJ2-3, with TRBD1 matching over 7 bases. CDR1 is MNHNY, CDR2 SVGAGI, per germline (reference sequence). The CDR3 length is 15 residues. Trimming cost V 6 bases and J 2 bases; bases outside gene matches: 8. In nucleotides, the CDR3 is TGTGCCAGCAGACTTCCGGACAGGATCACAGATACGCAGTATTTT. It codes for CASRLPDRITDTQYF.

This clone came up a few times. This chain links TRBV6-5 with TRBJ2-7; D remains unclear. The CDR3 sequence is 14 residues long. V lost 7 bases and J 0 bases, leaving 13 bases between the germline ends. In germline, CDR1 is MNHEY, CDR2 SVGAGI. The CDR3 sequence: CASTRYASSYEQYF. In nucleotides, the CDR3 is TGTGCCAGCACACGCTACGCGAGCTCCTACGAGCAGTACTTC.

The gene calls are TRBV3-1 (or the pseudogene TRBV3-2) and TRBJ2-1, with D possibly matching TRBD2 (5 bases). V was clipped by 2 bases and J by 7 bases, with 15 bases between them. The germline V gene encodes CDR1 LGHDT and CDR2 YNNKEL (reference sequence). This CDR3 is 15 amino acids long. DNA of the CDR3: TGTGCCAGCAGCCAACGGGGATCCTCGGTGAATGAGCAGTTCTTC. Protein: CASSQRGSSVNEQFF.

The sample holds one count of this clone. This rearrangement joins TRBV5-8 to TRBJ2-1, with TRBD1 as a possible D gene (5 bases). Trimming removed 0 bases at V and 3 bases at J, with 10 bases between. The CDR3 is 15 amino acids. The germline V gene encodes CDR1 SGHTS and CDR2 YDEGEE. CDR3 DNA sequence: TGTGCCAGCAGCTTGGGGGTAGGGGTCTACAATGAGCAGTTCTTC. Protein: CASSLGVGVYNEQFF.

V and J are TRBV19 and TRBJ1-5, with no clear D. CDR1 and CDR2 (germline): LNHDA, SQIVND (reference sequence). This CDR3 has 14 residues. The ends were cut back, 6 bases at V and 3 bases at J, with 12 bases in the middle. In DNA form, the CDR3 reads TGTGCCAGTAGAGACACCTTAGACAATCAGCCCCAGCATTTT. It yields the protein CASRDTLDNQPQHF.

The J gene is TRBJ2-2, the V gene TRBV5-4; D possibly corresponds to TRBD2 (6 bases). This CDR3 comprises 15 residues. Deletions cut 0 bases from V and 2 bases from J, with 8 bases between. From germline, CDR1 is SGHNT and CDR2 YYREEE (reference sequence). The CDR3: CASSLERANTGELFF. In DNA form, the CDR3 reads TGTGCCAGCAGCTTGGAGCGGGCCAACACCGGGGAGCTGTTTTTT.

V usage is TRBV14 and J usage is TRBJ2-3; 9 bases fit TRBD2. The germline CDR1 and CDR2 sequences are SGHDN and FVKESK. J gave up 1 base and V 4 bases, and 6 bases lay outside the gene matches. The CDR3 is 16 residues long. The CDR3 coding sequence is TGTGCCAGCAGCCGTCTAGCGGGGCACCGCACAGATACGCAGTATTTT. It encodes CASSRLAGHRTDTQYF.

The CDR3 nucleotides are TGTGCCAGCAGCTTAGGACCGGGGCCCCTCCACTTT. Translated, it gives CASSLGPGPLHF. The rearrangement uses TRBV7-9 and TRBJ1-6, with unresolved D. Trimming removed 1 base at V and 13 bases at J, with 8 bases between. The germline gives CDR1 SEHNR, CDR2 FQNEAQ (reference sequence). The CDR3 totals 12 residues.

This clone came up a few times. The chain combines TRBV7-2 with TRBJ1-1; 7 bases fit TRBD1. V was clipped by 3 bases and J by 6 bases; unmatched bases: 10. Germline V gene lookup returns CDR1 SGHTA and CDR2 FQGNSA. The length of the CDR3 is 15 residues. The CDR3 loop is CASSFHPGQSAEAFF. The DNA for the CDR3 is TGTGCCAGCAGCTTCCATCCGGGACAGTCAGCTGAAGCTTTCTTT.

The chain links TRBV11-2 to TRBJ1-6; 7 nucleotides match TRBD1. This CDR3 is built from 18 residues. From germline, CDR1 is SGHAT and CDR2 FQNNGV. The junction had 10 bases not matched to a gene; V was cut back by 5 bases and J by 0 bases. CDR3 region: CASSRQGFRSSYNSPLHF. DNA of the CDR3: TGTGCCAGCAGCAGACAGGGTTTCCGGAGCTCCTATAATTCACCCCTCCACTTT.

Concerning this clone itself: At one end the junction does not follow the germline gene, possibly because of a read error. This chain uses TRBV28 with TRBJ1-4, with D perhaps TRBD1 (6 bases). The CDR3 has 14 amino acids. Looked up from germline, CDR1 is MDHEN and CDR2 is SYDVKM. The CDR3 reads CASSVWGAGEKLFF. CDR3 in DNA: TGTGCCAGCAGTGTATGGGGGGCGGGTGAAAAACTGTTTTTT.

The chain combines TRBV27 with TRBJ1-2; no clear D gene. Germline-derived CDR1 and CDR2 are MNHEY and SMNVEV (reference sequence). This CDR3 has 13 residues. V shed 5 bases and J shed 0 bases, with 7 bases lying between them. The CDR3, as DNA: TGTGCCAGCAGTAAACAGACTAACTATGGCTACACCTTC. Its translation is CASSKQTNYGYTF.

This clone is a singleton in its sample. This chain uses TRBV10-1 with TRBJ2-5; D uncertain. With 0 bases removed from V and 7 bases from J, the gap between germline ends came to 9 bases. The CDR3 is 13 residues long. The germline V gene encodes CDR1 WNHNN and CDR2 SYGVQD (reference sequence). The CDR3 region is CASSESPSATQYF. As DNA, the CDR3 is TGCGCCAGCAGTGAGTCCCCGAGTGCGACCCAGTACTTC.